This T cell receptor beta chain was documented in a study of blood T cell repertoires in COVID-19. Study context: The origin of the acute and convalescent COVID-19 samples was the United States, Italy and Spain.

In the original processing: Reference gene primer amplification gave nucleated cell count estimates. Data came from immunoSEQ multiplex PCR; TCRdb stores just in-frame clones and leaves some out. V and J calls plus clone size are reproduced from that table; the DNA served to infer D and trimming. The sample includes around 63,000 clones, around nine tenths of them seen just once. Germline V CDR1 and CDR2: SEHNR, FQNEAQ (reference sequence). The CDR3 runs 15 residues. Between the trimmed V and J ends, which lost 3 bases and 3 bases, there was a span of 14 bases. Material for sequencing was peripheral blood. The chain recombines TRBV7-9 with TRBJ1-1, with a tentative D call TRBD1 (5 bases). The clonotype comes from a woman at least 80 years old with active COVID-19. In nucleotides, the CDR3 is TGTGCCAGCAGCTTGGGCAGGCGGGGGGACACTGAAGCTTTCTTT. Protein: CASSLGRRGDTEAFF.